These 12 T cell receptor beta chains were all obtained from the same sample, sequenced in a study of sequential checkpoint blockade in melanoma. Sequencing was performed with immunoSEQ multiplex PCR; in TCRdb, only in-frame clones are kept and a portion is missing. Among about 21,000 clones listed, under 30% were seen once. Indicated treatment: randomized to nivolumab then ipilimumab (arm A) or the reverse (arm B). Sequenced material: tumor tissue (inferred from file names), taken from a patient given nivolumab and ipilimumab in sequence. All receptors come from a human donor with melanoma.

The genes are TRBV15 and TRBJ2-7; no clear D gene. The germline V and J ends were trimmed by 2 bases and 6 bases, with 20 bases remaining between them. Germline CDR1 reads LNHNV; CDR2 reads YYDKDF (reference sequence). The CDR3 has 16 residues. As DNA, the CDR3 is TGTGCCACCAGCAGACTTTTCGAATGGGGAACCTCCGAGCAGTACTTC. Residues: CATSRLFEWGTSEQYF.

The V call is TRBV7-4, the J call TRBJ2-3; D may be TRBD2 (6 bases). This CDR3 contains 13 residues. In germline, CDR1 is SGHVT, CDR2 SQSDAQ. Trimming shortened V by 4 bases and J by 4 bases, and 9 bases separated the two germline ends. The chain's CDR3 is CASSWDSPDTQYF. CDR3 DNA sequence: TGTGCCAGCAGCTGGGACTCGCCAGATACGCAGTATTTT.

The chain joins TRBV15 to TRBJ2-1, with TRBD2 matching 13 bases. CDR3 length: 17 residues. V shed 3 bases and J 8 bases; nucleotides not matched to a gene: 10. Germline CDR1 reads LNHNV; CDR2 reads YYDKDF (reference sequence). The CDR3 here is CATSSVGLAGASYEQFF. The CDR3 nucleotides are TGTGCCACCAGCAGTGTTGGACTAGCGGGAGCGAGCTATGAGCAGTTCTTC. Full variable domain (rest looked up from reference TRBV15 and TRBJ2-1): DAMVIQNPRYQVTQFGKPVTLSCSQTLNHNVMYWYQQKSSQAPKLLFHYYDKDFNNEADTPDNFQSRRPNTSFCFLDIRSPGLGDTAMYLCATSSVGLAGASYEQFFGPGTRLTVL.

This clone was seen ten or more times. The chain employs TRBV9 and TRBJ2-5; D unresolved. Trimming pared 4 bases from V and 4 bases from J, leaving 8 bases between. CDR1 is SGDLS, CDR2 YYNGEE, per germline. The CDR3 length is 12 residues. This CDR3 reads CASSLYGETQYF. Written as DNA, the CDR3 is TGTGCCAGCAGCTTATACGGAGAGACCCAGTACTTC.

The rearrangement links TRBV10-3 to TRBJ2-3; D is perhaps TRBD1 (5 bases). Deletions cut 2 bases from V and 0 bases from J, with 6 bases between. The CDR3 loop spans 14 amino acids. The germline V gene has CDR1 ENHRY and CDR2 SYGVKD. The CDR3 here is CAISEGASTDTQYF. DNA for the CDR3: TGTGCCATCAGTGAGGGGGCGAGCACAGATACGCAGTATTTT.

Only a few counts were recorded for this clone. V gene TRBV18 combines with J gene TRBJ2-3, with 9 bases lining up with TRBD2. The CDR3 is made up of 15 amino acids. The germline V gene has CDR1 KGHSH and CDR2 LQKENI. Trimming cost V 0 bases and J 4 bases; bases outside gene matches: 2. The CDR3 region is CASSPPAGGSDTQYF. CDR3 nucleotides: TGTGCCAGCTCACCACCAGCGGGAGGCTCAGATACGCAGTATTTT. Filled out from reference TRBV18 and TRBJ2-3, the complete variable domain reads NAGVMQNPRHLVRRRGQEARLRCSPMKGHSHVYWYRQLPEEGLKFMVYLQKENIIDESGMPKERFSAEFPKEGPSILRIQQVVRGDSAAYFCASSPPAGGSDTQYFGPGTRLTVL.

The V and J genes are TRBV11-3 and TRBJ2-7; possible D gene TRBD1, 6 bases. The V and J ends lost 0 bases and 6 bases respectively, with 12 bases between them. Germline CDR1 and CDR2: SGHNT and YENEEA. CDR3 size: 14 residues. CDR3 loop: CASSLETGLAEQYF. The DNA for the CDR3 is TGTGCCAGCAGCTTAGAGACAGGTTTAGCCGAGCAGTACTTC.

J is TRBJ1-6 and V is TRBV1. TRBV1 is noted as a pseudogene. CDR3 length: 16 amino acids. Written as DNA, the CDR3 is TGCGCCAGCAGCCCCGCCGGGGGGACCTATAATTCACCCCTCCACTTT. This codes for CASSPAGGTYNSPLHF.

This rearrangement joins TRBV19 to TRBJ1-5; D gene uncertain. V shed 0 bases and J shed 1 base, with 1 base lying between them. Germline CDR1 reads LNHDA; CDR2 reads SQIVND (reference sequence). This CDR3 has 13 residues. The CDR3 reads CASSIESNQPQHF. In DNA form, the CDR3 reads TGTGCCAGTAGTATAGAAAGCAATCAGCCCCAGCATTTT.

This clone was observed a handful of times. The V call is TRBV5-1, the J call TRBJ2-2; 10 bases align to TRBD2. The germline gives CDR1 SGHRS, CDR2 YFSETQ. The CDR3 covers 15 residues. The trim removed 1 base at V and 7 bases at J, leaving 4 bases unmatched. Here the CDR3 reads CASSLWGLANGELFF. CDR3 nucleotides: TGCGCCAGCAGCTTGTGGGGACTAGCGAACGGGGAGCTGTTTTTT.

A few counts support this clone. V usage is TRBV27 and J usage is TRBJ2-2; 8 bases match TRBD1. In germline, CDR1 is MNHEY, CDR2 SMNVEV (reference sequence). This CDR3 has 15 residues. The trim removed 4 bases at V and 7 bases at J, leaving 8 bases unmatched. For the CDR3, the DNA is TGTGCCAGCAGTTCGATCAGGGGGCAAGTCGGGGAGCTGTTTTTT. It translates to CASSSIRGQVGELFF.

The chain is built from TRBV7-6 and TRBJ2-5; tentatively, D is TRBD1 or TRBD2 (5 bases each). V lost 4 bases, J lost 7 bases, and 16 bases lay in between. The germline V gene encodes CDR1 SGHVS and CDR2 FNYEAQ. This CDR3 is 14 amino acids long. In DNA form, the CDR3 reads TGTGCCAGCAGCTCATGGGACGGGGCGAGGACCCAGTACTTC. It specifies CASSSWDGARTQYF.